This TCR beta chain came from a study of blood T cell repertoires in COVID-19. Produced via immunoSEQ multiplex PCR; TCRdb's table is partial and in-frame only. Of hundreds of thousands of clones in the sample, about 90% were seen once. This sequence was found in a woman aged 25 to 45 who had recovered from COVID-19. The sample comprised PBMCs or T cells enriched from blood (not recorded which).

The chain's CDR3 is CASGPSGQGAGNEQFF. The CDR3 DNA is TGTGCTAGTGGTCCCTCCGGACAGGGGGCTGGGAATGAGCAGTTCTTC. This rearrangement joins TRBV12-5 to TRBJ2-1, with 11 bases aligning to TRBD1. V dropped 5 bases and J dropped 7; count of bases not matched to a gene: 10. Germline CDR1 is LGHNT and CDR2 is FRNRAP. The CDR3 is 16 amino acids.